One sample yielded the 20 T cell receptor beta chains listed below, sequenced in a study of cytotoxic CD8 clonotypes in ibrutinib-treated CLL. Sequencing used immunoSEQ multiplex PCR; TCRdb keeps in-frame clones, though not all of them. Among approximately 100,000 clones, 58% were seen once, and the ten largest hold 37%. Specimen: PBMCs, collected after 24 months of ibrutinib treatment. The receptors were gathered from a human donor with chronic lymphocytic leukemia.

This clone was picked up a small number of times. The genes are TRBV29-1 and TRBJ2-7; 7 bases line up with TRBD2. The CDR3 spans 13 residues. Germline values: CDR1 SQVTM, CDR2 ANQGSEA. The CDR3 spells CTVREGSSYEQYF. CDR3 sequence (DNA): TGCACCGTAAGGGAGGGGAGCTCCTACGAGCAGTACTTC.

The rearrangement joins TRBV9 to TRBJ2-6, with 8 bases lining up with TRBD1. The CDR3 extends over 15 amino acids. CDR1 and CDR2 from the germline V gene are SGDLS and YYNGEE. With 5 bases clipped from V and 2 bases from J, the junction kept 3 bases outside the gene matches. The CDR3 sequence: CASSRGQAGANVLTF. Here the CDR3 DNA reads TGTGCCAGCAGTCGGGGACAGGCTGGGGCCAACGTCCTGACTTTC.

The CDR3 is CASSESNGRKIPRHEQFF. In DNA form, the CDR3 reads TGTGCCAGCAGTGAATCAAACGGCAGGAAAATCCCTCGACATGAGCAGTTCTTC. The genes are TRBV25-1 and TRBJ2-1; D is unclear. The V end was cut by 1 base, the J end by 8 bases, with 24 bases between. This CDR3 comprises 18 residues. Germline V gene data show CDR1 as MGHDK and CDR2 as SYGVNS.

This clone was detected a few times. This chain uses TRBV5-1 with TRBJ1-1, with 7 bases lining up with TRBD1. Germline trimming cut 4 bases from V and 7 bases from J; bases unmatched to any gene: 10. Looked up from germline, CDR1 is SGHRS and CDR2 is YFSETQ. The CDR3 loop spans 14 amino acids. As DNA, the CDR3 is TGCGCCAGCAGCCCACAGGGGACCCGCGGTGAAGCTTTCTTT. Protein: CASSPQGTRGEAFF.

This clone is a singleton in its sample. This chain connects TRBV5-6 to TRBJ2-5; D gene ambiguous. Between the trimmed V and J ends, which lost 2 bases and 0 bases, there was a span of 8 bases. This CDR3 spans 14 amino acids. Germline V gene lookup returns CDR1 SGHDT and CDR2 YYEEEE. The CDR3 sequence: CASSFGSYQETQYF. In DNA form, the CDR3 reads TGTGCCAGCAGCTTCGGCAGTTACCAAGAGACCCAGTACTTC.

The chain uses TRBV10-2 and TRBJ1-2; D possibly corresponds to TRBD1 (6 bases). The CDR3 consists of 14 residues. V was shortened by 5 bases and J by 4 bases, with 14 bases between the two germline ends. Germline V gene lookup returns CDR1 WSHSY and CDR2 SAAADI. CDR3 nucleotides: TGCGCCAGCAGTCCCGGGGGCGGGTTCTATGGCTACACCTTC. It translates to CASSPGGGFYGYTF.

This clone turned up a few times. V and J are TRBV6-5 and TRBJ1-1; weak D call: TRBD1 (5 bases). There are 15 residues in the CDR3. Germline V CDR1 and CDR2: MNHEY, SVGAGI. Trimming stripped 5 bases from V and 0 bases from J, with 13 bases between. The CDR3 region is CASSARQFMNTEAFF. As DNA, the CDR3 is TGTGCCAGCAGTGCCCGACAGTTTATGAACACTGAAGCTTTCTTT.

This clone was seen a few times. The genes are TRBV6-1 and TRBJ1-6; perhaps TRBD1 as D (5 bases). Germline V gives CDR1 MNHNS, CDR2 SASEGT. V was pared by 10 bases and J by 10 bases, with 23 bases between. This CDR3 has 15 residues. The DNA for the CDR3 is TGTGCCATCGGGCTTGGGGGGGTGTCGATCTCACCCCTCCACTTT. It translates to CAIGLGGVSISPLHF.

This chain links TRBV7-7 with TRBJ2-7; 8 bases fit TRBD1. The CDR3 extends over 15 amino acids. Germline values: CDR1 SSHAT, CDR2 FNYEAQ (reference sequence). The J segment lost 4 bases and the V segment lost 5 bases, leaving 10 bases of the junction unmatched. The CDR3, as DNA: TGTGCCAGCAGCCCCGGACAGGGAATCATATACGAGCAGTACTTC. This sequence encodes CASSPGQGIIYEQYF.

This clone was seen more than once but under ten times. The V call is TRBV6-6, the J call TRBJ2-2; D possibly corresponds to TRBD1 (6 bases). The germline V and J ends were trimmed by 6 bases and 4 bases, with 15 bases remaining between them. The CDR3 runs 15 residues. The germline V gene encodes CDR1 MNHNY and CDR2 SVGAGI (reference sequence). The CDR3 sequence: CASSHKIGGTGELFF. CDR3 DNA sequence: TGTGCCAGCAGCCACAAGATAGGGGGCACCGGGGAGCTGTTTTTT.

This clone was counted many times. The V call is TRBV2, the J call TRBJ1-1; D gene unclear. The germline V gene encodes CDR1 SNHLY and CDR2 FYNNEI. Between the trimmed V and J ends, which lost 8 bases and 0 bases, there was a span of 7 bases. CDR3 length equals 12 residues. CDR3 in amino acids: CASQLMNTEAFF. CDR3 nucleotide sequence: TGTGCCAGCCAGCTTATGAACACTGAAGCTTTCTTT.

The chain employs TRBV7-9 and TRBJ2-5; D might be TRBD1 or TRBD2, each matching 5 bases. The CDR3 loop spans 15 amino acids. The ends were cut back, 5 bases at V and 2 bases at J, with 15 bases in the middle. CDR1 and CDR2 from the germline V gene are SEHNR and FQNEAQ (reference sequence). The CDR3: CASSRKWGKQETQYF. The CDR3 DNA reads TGTGCCAGCAGCCGGAAGTGGGGGAAACAAGAGACCCAGTACTTC.

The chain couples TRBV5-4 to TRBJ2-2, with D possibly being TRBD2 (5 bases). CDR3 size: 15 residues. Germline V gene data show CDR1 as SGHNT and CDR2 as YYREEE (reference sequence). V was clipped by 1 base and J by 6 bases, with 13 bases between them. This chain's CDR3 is CASSLPGIGAGELFF. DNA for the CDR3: TGTGCCAGCAGCTTGCCCGGGATAGGCGCCGGGGAGCTGTTTTTT. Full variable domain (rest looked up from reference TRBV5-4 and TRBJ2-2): ETGVTQSPTHLIKTRGQQVTLRCSSQSGHNTVSWYQQALGQGPQFIFQYYREEENGRGNFPPRFSGLQFPNYSSELNVNALELDDSALYLCASSLPGIGAGELFFGEGSRLTVL.

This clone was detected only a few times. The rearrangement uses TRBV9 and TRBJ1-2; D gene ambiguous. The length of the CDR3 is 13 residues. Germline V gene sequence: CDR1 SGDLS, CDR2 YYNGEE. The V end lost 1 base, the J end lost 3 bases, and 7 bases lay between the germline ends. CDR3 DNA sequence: TGTGCCAGCAGCGTACCCCCCCACTATGGCTACACCTTC. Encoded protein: CASSVPPHYGYTF.

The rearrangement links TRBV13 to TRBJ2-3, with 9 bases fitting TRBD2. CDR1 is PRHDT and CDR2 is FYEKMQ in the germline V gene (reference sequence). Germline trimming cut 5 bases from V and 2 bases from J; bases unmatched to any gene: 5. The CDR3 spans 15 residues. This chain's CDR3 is CASSTGTSFTDTQYF. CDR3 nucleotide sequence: TGTGCCAGCAGCACCGGGACTAGCTTCACAGATACGCAGTATTTT.

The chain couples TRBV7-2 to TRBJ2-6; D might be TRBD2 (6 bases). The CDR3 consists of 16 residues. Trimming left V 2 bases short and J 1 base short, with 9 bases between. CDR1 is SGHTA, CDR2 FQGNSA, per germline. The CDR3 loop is CASSLFGRSGANVLTF. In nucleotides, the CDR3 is TGTGCCAGCAGCTTATTTGGGAGGTCTGGGGCCAACGTCCTGACTTTC.

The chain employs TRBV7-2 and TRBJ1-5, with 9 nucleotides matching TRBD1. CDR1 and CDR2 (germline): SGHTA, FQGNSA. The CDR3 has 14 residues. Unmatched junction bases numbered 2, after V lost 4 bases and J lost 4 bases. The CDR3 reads CASSWGQGNQPQHF. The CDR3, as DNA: TGTGCCAGCAGCTGGGGACAGGGTAATCAGCCCCAGCATTTT. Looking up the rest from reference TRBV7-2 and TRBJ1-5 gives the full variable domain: GAGVSQSPSNKVTEKGKDVELRCDPISGHTALYWYRQSLGQGLEFLIYFQGNSAPDKSGLPSDRFSAERTGGSVSTLTIQRTQQEDSAVYLCASSWGQGNQPQHFGDGTRLSIL.

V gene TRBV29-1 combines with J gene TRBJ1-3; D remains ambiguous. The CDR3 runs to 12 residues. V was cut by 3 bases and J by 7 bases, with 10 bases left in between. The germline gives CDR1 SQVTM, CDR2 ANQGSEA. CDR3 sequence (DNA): TGCAGCGTTGACTCGGGGTTGAACACCATATATTTT. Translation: CSVDSGLNTIYF.

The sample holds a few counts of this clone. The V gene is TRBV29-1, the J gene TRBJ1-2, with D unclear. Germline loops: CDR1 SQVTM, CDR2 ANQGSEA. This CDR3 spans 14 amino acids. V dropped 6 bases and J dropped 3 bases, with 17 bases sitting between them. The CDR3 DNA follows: TGCAGCGTCTACGCCCCTGTTGGGGACTATGGCTACACCTTC. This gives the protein CSVYAPVGDYGYTF. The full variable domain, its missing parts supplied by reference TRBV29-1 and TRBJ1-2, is SAVISQKPSRDICQRGTSLTIQCQVDSQVTMMFWYRQQPGQSLTLIATANQGSEATYESGFVIDKFPISRPNLTFSTLTVSNMSPEDSSIYLCSVYAPVGDYGYTFGSGTRLTVV.

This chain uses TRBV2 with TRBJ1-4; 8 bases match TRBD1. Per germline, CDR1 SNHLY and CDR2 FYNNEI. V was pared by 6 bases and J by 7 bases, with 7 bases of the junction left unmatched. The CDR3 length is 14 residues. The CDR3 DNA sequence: TGTGCCAGCAGGCGGGCAGGGGGCGTTGAAAAACTGTTTTTT. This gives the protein CASRRAGGVEKLFF. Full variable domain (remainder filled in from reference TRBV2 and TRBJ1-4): EPEVTQTPSHQVTQMGQEVILRCVPISNHLYFYWYRQILGQKVEFLVSFYNNEISEKSEIFDDQFSVERPDGSNFTLKIRSTKLEDSAMYFCASRRAGGVEKLFFGSGTQLSVL.